The 14 T cell receptor beta chains reported below all come from one sample, sequenced in a study of regulatory T cells in long-lasting Graves disease. Arm-PCR of CDR3 regions and iRepertoire HTBI primers were used to build TCR beta libraries. TCRdb independently ran MiXCR on the multiplex PCR reads; one entry per CDR3 protein. Among hundreds of thousands of distinct CDR3 sequences listed, less than 25% were seen once. Time point defined: persistent/refractory GD, antithyroid drugs over 5 years with positive TRAb. Generation of the TCR library employed RNA extracted from PBMCs. The specimen was peripheral blood mononuclear cells (PBMCs), collected when the disease was refractory, from a patient treated with antithyroid drugs. Receptors were obtained from a female donor with Graves disease.

This clonotype occurred a few times. The gene calls are TRBV6-2 or TRBV6-3 and TRBJ1-2; D ambiguous. The CDR3 totals 13 residues. CDR1 and CDR2 (germline): MNHEY, SVGEGT. V was clipped by 5 bases and J by 5 bases, with 12 bases between them. CDR3: CASSEQSAYGYTF. For the CDR3, the DNA is TGTGCCAGCAGTGAACAGAGTGCATATGGCTACACCTTC.

J is TRBJ2-2 and V is TRBV10-3; the D gene is possibly TRBD1 (6 bases). Trimming removed 0 bases from V and 5 bases from J, with 13 bases in between. Germline V CDR1 and CDR2: ENHRY, SYGVKD. This CDR3 contains 16 residues. In DNA form, the CDR3 reads TGTGCCATCAGTGAGTCCCGGACAGAACTTACCGGGGAGCTGTTTTTT. Protein product: CAISESRTELTGELFF.

The rearrangement links TRBV28 to TRBJ2-3; D is perhaps TRBD1 (5 bases). Trimming took off 3 bases at V and 4 bases at J, with 11 bases between the two ends. This CDR3 spans 14 amino acids. Germline V gene sequence: CDR1 MDHEN, CDR2 SYDVKM. CDR3 sequence reads: CASSFDSMSDTQYF. In DNA form, the CDR3 reads TGTGCCAGCAGTTTTGACAGTATGTCAGATACGCAGTATTTT.

This clonotype was counted many times. The rearrangement links TRBV30 to TRBJ1-5, with 7 positions matching TRBD1. Germline V lookup: CDR1 GTSNPN, CDR2 SVGIG (reference sequence). The CDR3 spans 13 residues. Trimming at V came to 2 bases and at J to 9 bases, leaving 7 bases not matched to a gene. CDR3: CAWSLQGVGPQHF. The CDR3 coding sequence is TGTGCCTGGAGTCTCCAGGGGGTTGGGCCCCAGCATTTT.

This clonotype was recorded many times. The chain employs TRBV19 and TRBJ1-1; D is uncertain. The V gene's germline CDR1 is LNHDA and CDR2 SQIVND (reference sequence). This CDR3 spans 15 amino acids. V was shortened by 7 bases and J by 0 bases, with 15 bases between the two germline ends. As DNA, the CDR3 is TGTGCCAGTACTCAGGAAACTTGGATGAACACTGAAGCTTTCTTT. Its translation is CASTQETWMNTEAFF.

This clonotype was counted ten times or more. The chain has TRBV18 and TRBJ1-2; maybe TRBD1 (5 bases). The CDR3 is 13 residues long. The germline gives CDR1 KGHSH, CDR2 LQKENI. Trimming took 3 bases from V and 4 from J, leaving 9 bases between them. CDR3 in amino acids: CASSPGDFYGYTF. In DNA form, the CDR3 reads TGTGCCAGCTCACCGGGGGACTTCTATGGCTACACCTTC.

At least ten counts were recorded for this clonotype. The chain has TRBV6-1 and TRBJ2-7; D remains ambiguous. This CDR3 region has 12 residues. Germline-derived CDR1 and CDR2 are MNHNS and SASEGT. V shed 7 bases and J shed 0 bases, with 7 bases lying between them. This CDR3 is CASKGPSYEQYF. The CDR3 DNA reads TGTGCCAGCAAGGGTCCCTCCTACGAGCAGTACTTC.

This clonotype appeared many times. The chain uses TRBV6-2 or TRBV6-3 and TRBJ1-1; 7 bases map to TRBD1. Trimming removed 3 bases from V and 8 bases from J; junction bases left unmatched: 6. This CDR3 is built from 13 residues. Germline V gene lookup returns CDR1 MNHEY and CDR2 SVGEGT. CDR3 loop: CASSYQEDREAFF. CDR3 DNA: TGTGCCAGCAGTTATCAAGAGGACAGGGAAGCTTTCTTT.

Only a few counts were recorded for this clonotype. The chain employs TRBV7-8 and TRBJ2-7, with 7 bases fitting TRBD1. The CDR3 is made up of 16 amino acids. V was pared by 2 bases and J by 0 bases, with 7 bases of the junction left unmatched. Germline V gene data show CDR1 as SGHVS and CDR2 as FQNEAQ. The CDR3 nucleotides read TGTGCCAGCAGCTTATGGTCAGGGGACAGCTCCTACGAGCAGTACTTC. Translating gives CASSLWSGDSSYEQYF. The whole variable domain, filled in from reference TRBV7-8 and TRBJ2-7, reads GAGVSQSPRYKVAKRGQDVALRCDPISGHVSLFWYQQALGQGPEFLTYFQNEAQLDKSGLPSDRFFAERPEGSVSTLKIQRTQQEDSAVYLCASSLWSGDSSYEQYFGPGTRLTVT.

This clonotype was detected many times. This chain joins TRBV11-2 and TRBJ1-2; no reliable D call. This CDR3 spans 15 amino acids. Germline CDR1 and CDR2: SGHAT and FQNNGV. V lost 5 bases and J lost 7, with 20 bases in between. Here the CDR3 reads CASSVLGGGKGGYTF. In DNA form, the CDR3 reads TGTGCCAGCAGCGTACTTGGAGGAGGAAAGGGTGGCTACACCTTC.

This clonotype came up a few times. This chain uses TRBV6-2 or TRBV6-3 with TRBJ2-7; D is possibly TRBD2 (6 bases). The V end was cut by 0 bases, the J end by 3 bases, with 15 bases between. CDR3 length equals 16 residues. CDR1 is MNHEY, CDR2 SVGEGT, per germline. The CDR3 DNA is TGTGCCAGCAGTTACTCGATAGATCGGAGGGACTACGAGCAGTACTTC. This gives the protein CASSYSIDRRDYEQYF.

Regarding this clonotype: The junction and the germline gene differ at one end; a read error may be behind it. The V call is TRBV4-3, the J call TRBJ2-7, with 10 positions matching TRBD1. This CDR3 comprises 19 residues. Germline assignment: CDR1 LGHNA and CDR2 YSLEER. CDR3 amino acids: CASSHETGTGAERSYQQYF. In DNA form, the CDR3 reads TGCGCCAGCAGCCATGAAACCGGGACAGGGGCCGAAAGAAGCTACCAGCAGTACTTC.

The genes are TRBV24-1 and TRBJ2-7, with D maybe TRBD2 (5 bases). Germline V gene data show CDR1 as KGHDR and CDR2 as SFDVKD. The CDR3 is 13 amino acids. Trimming stripped 5 bases from V and 2 bases from J, with 9 bases between. CDR3 sequence reads: CATSGARAYEQYF. The CDR3 DNA sequence: TGTGCCACCAGTGGTGCGAGGGCCTACGAGCAGTACTTC.

The CDR3 sequence is CASTRVSGTSILPGELFF. The CDR3 nucleotides read TGTGCCAGCACCCGAGTGTCCGGGACTAGCATTTTACCCGGGGAGCTGTTTTTT. V and J are TRBV12-3 or TRBV12-4 and TRBJ2-2; the match to TRBD2 covers 9 bases. The J segment lost 6 bases and the V segment lost 7 bases, leaving 18 bases of the junction unmatched. The CDR3 is 18 residues long.